This T cell receptor (beta chain) was retrieved from a study of T-cell reconstitution after alpha-beta-depleted transplantation in children. During its preparation, the TCRbeta library received unique molecular identifiers. In TCRdb, the PCR reads were re-called with MiXCR into one record per CDR3 protein. The sample lists a few hundred thousand distinct CDR3 sequences; 10% to 15% were seen once. V was clipped by 8 bases and J by 3 bases; unmatched bases: 3. This CDR3 is 15 amino acids long. CDR1 and CDR2 (germline): SNHLY, FYNNEI. The TCR sequence derives from a male patient under 18 who had a stem cell transplant for acute myeloid leukemia, so the T cells may come from the graft donor. Specimen: PBMCs, mostly from graft donor cells, collected 360 days after TCRalphabeta/CD19-depleted stem cell transplant. The chain carries TRBV2 and TRBJ2-2, with 13 bases identical to TRBD2. DNA of the CDR3: TGTGCCAGCGTTGGACTAGCGGGGGACACCGGGGAGCTGTTTTTT. The encoded protein is CASVGLAGDTGELFF.